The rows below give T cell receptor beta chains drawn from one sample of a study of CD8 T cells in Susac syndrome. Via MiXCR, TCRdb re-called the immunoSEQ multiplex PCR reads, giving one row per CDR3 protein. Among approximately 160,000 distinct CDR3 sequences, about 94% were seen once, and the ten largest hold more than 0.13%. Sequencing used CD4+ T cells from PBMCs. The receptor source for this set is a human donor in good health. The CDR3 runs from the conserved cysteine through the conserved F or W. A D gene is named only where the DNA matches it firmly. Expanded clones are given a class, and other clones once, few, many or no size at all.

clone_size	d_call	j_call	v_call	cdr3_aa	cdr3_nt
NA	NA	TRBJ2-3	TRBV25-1	CASSGPGAFDTQYF	TGTGCCAGCAGTGGTCCGGGGGCATTTGATACGCAGTATTTT
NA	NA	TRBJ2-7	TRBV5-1	CASSWGTGGDYEQYF	TGCGCCAGCAGCTGGGGGACTGGCGGGGACTACGAGCAGTACTTC
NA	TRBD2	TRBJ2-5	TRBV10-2	CASSGGGAWETQYF	TGCGCCAGCAGTGGGGGAGGGGCATGGGAGACCCAGTACTTC
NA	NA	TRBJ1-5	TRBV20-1	CSASLGSYQPQHF	TGCAGTGCTAGTTTGGGCTCTTATCAGCCCCAGCATTTT
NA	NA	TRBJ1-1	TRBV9	CASSAQGYTEAFF	TGTGCCAGCAGCGCCCAGGGGTACACTGAAGCTTTCTTT
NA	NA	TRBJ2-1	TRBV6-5	CASKQGSYNEQFF	TGTGCCAGCAAGCAGGGGTCCTACAATGAGCAGTTCTTC
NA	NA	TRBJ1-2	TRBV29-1	CSVEGAGQNYGYTF	TGCAGCGTTGAAGGGGCAGGGCAGAACTATGGCTACACCTTC
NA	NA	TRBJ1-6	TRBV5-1	CASSLVANSPLHF	TGCGCCAGCAGCTTGGTGGCGAATTCACCCCTCCACTTT
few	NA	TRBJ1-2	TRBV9	CASSPDSNGYTF	TGTGCCAGCAGCCCCGACAGTAACGGCTACACCTTC
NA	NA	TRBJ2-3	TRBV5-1	CASSLRQFTDTQYF	TGCGCCAGCAGCTTGCGGCAGTTCACAGATACGCAGTATTTT
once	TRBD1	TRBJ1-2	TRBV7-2	CASSWGQGYGGYTF	TGTGCCAGCAGCTGGGGACAGGGCTATGGTGGCTACACCTTC
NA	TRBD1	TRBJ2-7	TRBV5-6	CASSLGDRGTEQYF	TGTGCCAGCAGCTTGGGAGACAGGGGAACCGAGCAGTACTTC
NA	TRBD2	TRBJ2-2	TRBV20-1	CSARDRLAGSGELFF	TGCAGTGCTAGAGATAGGCTAGCGGGGTCCGGGGAGCTGTTTTTT
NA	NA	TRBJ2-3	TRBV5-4	CASSDSRGGTDTQYF	TGTGCCAGCAGCGATTCGAGGGGGGGCACAGATACGCAGTATTTT
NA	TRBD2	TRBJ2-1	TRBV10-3	CAISGPAGNPNEQFF	TGTGCCATCAGTGGCCCAGCGGGGAACCCCAATGAGCAGTTCTTC
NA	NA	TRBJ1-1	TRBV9	CASSGGSMNTEAFF	TGTGCCAGCAGCGGGGGCAGTATGAACACTGAAGCTTTCTTT
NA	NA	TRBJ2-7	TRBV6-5	CARADGSYEQYF	TGTGCCAGGGCGGACGGCTCCTACGAGCAGTACTTC
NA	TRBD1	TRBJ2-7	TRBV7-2	CASSLHGDSSSYEQYF	TGTGCCAGCAGCTTACACGGGGACAGTAGCTCCTACGAGCAGTACTTC
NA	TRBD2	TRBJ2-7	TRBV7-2	CASSPQWRGSLEQYF	TGTGCCAGCAGCCCCCAATGGCGGGGGAGTCTGGAGCAGTACTTC
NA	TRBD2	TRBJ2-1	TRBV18	CASSPRTSGGAQGNEQFF	TGTGCCAGCTCACCAAGGACTAGCGGGGGGGCCCAAGGGAATGAGCAGTTCTTC
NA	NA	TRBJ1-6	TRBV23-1	CASSQGRVIGNSPLHF	TGCGCCAGCAGTCAGGGAAGGGTAATCGGGAATTCACCCCTCCACTTT
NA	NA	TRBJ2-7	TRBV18	CASSPIQVSYEQYF	TGTGCCAGCTCACCTATACAGGTCTCCTACGAGCAGTACTTC
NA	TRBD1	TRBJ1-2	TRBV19	CASRTDRGPYGYTF	TGTGCCAGTAGGACGGACAGGGGACCGTATGGCTACACCTTC
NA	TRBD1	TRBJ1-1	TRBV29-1	CSVEGTGNTEAFF	TGCAGCGTTGAGGGGACAGGGAACACTGAAGCTTTCTTT
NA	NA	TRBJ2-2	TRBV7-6	CASSLPPGAGELFF	TGTGCCAGCAGCTTACCTCCCGGGGCCGGGGAGCTGTTTTTT
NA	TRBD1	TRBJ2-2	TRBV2	CASRGTGGEVGELFF	TGTGCCAGCAGGGGGACAGGGGGCGAGGTCGGGGAGCTGTTTTTT
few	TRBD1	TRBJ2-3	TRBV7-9	CASSPRQGADTQYF	TGTGCCAGCAGCCCTAGACAGGGGGCAGATACGCAGTATTTT
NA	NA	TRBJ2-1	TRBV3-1	CASSQEPAIEQFF	TGTGCCAGCAGCCAAGAGCCAGCCATTGAGCAGTTCTTC
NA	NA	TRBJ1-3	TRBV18	CASSPTDTIYF	TGTGCCAGCTCACCAACGGACACCATATATTTT
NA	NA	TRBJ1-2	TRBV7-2	CASSFGPANYGYTF	TGTGCCAGCAGCTTCGGGCCAGCTAACTATGGCTACACCTTC
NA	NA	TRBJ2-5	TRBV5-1	CASSGDQETQYF	TGCGCCAGCAGCGGGGACCAAGAGACCCAGTACTTC
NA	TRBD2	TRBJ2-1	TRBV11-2	CASSLVRGASYNEQFF	TGTGCCAGCAGCTTAGTGCGGGGGGCTTCCTACAATGAGCAGTTCTTC
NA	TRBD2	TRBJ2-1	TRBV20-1	CSAAAGGTTDEQFF	TGCAGTGCTGCGGCGGGGGGTACTACAGATGAGCAGTTCTTC
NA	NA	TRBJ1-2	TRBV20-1	CSARSVTGYGYTF	TGCAGTGCTAGATCGGTGACCGGCTATGGCTACACCTTC
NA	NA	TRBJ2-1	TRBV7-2	CASSPPGALAFEQFF	TGTGCCAGCAGCCCGCCCGGGGCCCTAGCCTTTGAGCAGTTCTTC
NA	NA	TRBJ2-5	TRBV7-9	CASRGNGDRETQYF	TGTGCCAGCAGAGGGAACGGCGACCGGGAGACCCAGTACTTC
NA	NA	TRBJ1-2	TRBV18	CASSPIPEHGDGYTF	TGTGCCAGCTCACCAATACCCGAACACGGGGACGGCTACACCTTC
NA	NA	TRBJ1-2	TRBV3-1	CASSQLDGLGYGYTF	TGTGCCAGCAGCCAACTGGACGGGCTTGGCTATGGCTACACCTTC
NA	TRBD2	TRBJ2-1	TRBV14	CASSQDPFRLAGRQFF	TGTGCCAGCAGCCAAGATCCTTTCAGACTAGCGGGACGGCAGTTCTTC
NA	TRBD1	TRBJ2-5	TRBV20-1	CSANPRQGTETQYF	TGCAGTGCTAACCCGAGACAGGGAACAGAGACCCAGTACTTC
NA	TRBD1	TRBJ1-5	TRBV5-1	CASSPGTATNQPQHF	TGCGCCAGCTCACCCGGGACAGCGACCAATCAGCCCCAGCATTTT